This entry lists 7 T cell receptor beta chains sequenced from one sample in a study of prognosis after radiotherapy for stage I lung cancer. Amplification of TCR beta CDR3 from genomic DNA used two-round multiplex PCR. Amplification in first-round PCR relied on primers specific to each TRBV and TRBJ gene. TCRdb redid the calling of the multiplex PCR reads with MiXCR, one entry per CDR3 protein. The data show about 13,000 distinct CDR3 sequences, with around 50% seen just once and 25% to 30% held by the top ten. The source was PBMCs, collected before or after stereotactic body radiation therapy (not recorded which). The receptor set was obtained from a donor at least 50 years old with non-small cell lung cancer.

By its share, this clonotype is medium-sized (0.01 to 0.1%). The chain joins TRBV19 to TRBJ1-4; D remains ambiguous. Germline V gene sequence: CDR1 LNHDA, CDR2 SQIVND (reference sequence). This CDR3 region has 14 residues. V lost 4 bases and J 7 bases, leaving 13 bases between the germline ends. The CDR3 loop reads CASSTRGLGEKLFF. CDR3 coding DNA: TGTGCCAGTAGTACCCGGGGTCTGGGTGAAAAACTGTTTTTT.

V is TRBV20-1 and J is TRBJ2-7, with 8 positions matching TRBD2. The germline V gene has CDR1 DFQATT and CDR2 SNEGSKA (reference sequence). The CDR3 sequence is 14 residues long. After removal of 5 bases from V and 7 bases from J, the junction contained 13 bases not matched to a gene. The DNA of the CDR3 is TGCAGTGCTCGATTAAAAGCGGGACTAGTTGAGCAGTACTTC. Its translation: CSARLKAGLVEQYF.

With respect to this clonotype: Since a far larger clone is one base different, this is likely a read error. The chain uses TRBV5-1 and TRBJ2-2; D not certain. Germline CDR1 reads SGHRS; CDR2 reads YFSETQ. The CDR3 covers 14 residues. This chain's CDR3 is CASSWSCGTGELFF. For the CDR3, the DNA is TGTGCCAGCAGCTGGTCTTGTGGCACCGGGGAGCTGTTTTTT.

This CDR3 is CAWSRGGMGEQYF. As DNA, the CDR3 is TGTGCCTGGTCGCGGGGAGGGATGGGAGAGCAGTACTTC. The rearrangement links TRBV30 to TRBJ2-7, with 7 bases matching TRBD2. The V and J ends lost 5 bases and 7 bases, in that order; junction bases with no gene match: 11. Germline V gives CDR1 GTSNPN, CDR2 SVGIG (reference sequence). CDR3 length: 13 residues.

The chain has TRBV6-2 or TRBV6-3 and TRBJ1-6; D possibly corresponds to TRBD1 (5 bases). The CDR3 extends over 12 amino acids. Germline V gives CDR1 MNHEY, CDR2 SVGEGT. V was clipped by 7 bases and J by 19 bases, with 20 bases between them. The CDR3 region has the DNA TGTGCCAGCACCCAAGGGGATTCACGCCTGCACTTT. This gives the protein CASTQGDSRLHF.

The sample holds many counts of this clonotype. The V and J genes are TRBV4-3 and TRBJ1-6; D is uncertain. The V gene's germline CDR1 is LGHNA and CDR2 YSLEER. This CDR3 is 14 amino acids long. V dropped 1 base and J dropped 7 bases, with 8 bases sitting between them. CDR3: CASSQVPGNSPLHF. The CDR3 nucleotides read TGCGCCAGCAGCCAAGTCCCTGGGAATTCACCCCTCCACTTT.

By share of the sample, this clonotype is medium-sized. V usage is TRBV15 and J usage is TRBJ1-6; TRBD1 might be the D (6 bases). V was pared by 0 bases and J by 9 bases, with 12 bases between. Per the germline V gene, CDR1 is LNHNV and CDR2 is YYDKDF (reference sequence). CDR3 size: 15 residues. The CDR3 loop is CATSRDQGIGSPLHF. The CDR3 DNA is TGTGCCACCAGCAGAGATCAGGGGATTGGTTCACCCCTCCACTTT.